These 12 T cell receptor beta chains share one sample of origin, sequenced in a study of shared clonotypes between healthy human individuals. Some clones are missing from TCRdb's copy, which holds only in-frame ones; the method was immunoSEQ multiplex PCR. The repertoire includes 2,100,000 or so clones, approximately 96% of them detected once, and around 0.13% sits in the top ten. The sequencing sample was made of naive CD4+ T cells sorted from blood. Subset specified: CD45RA+ positively selected. The receptors here all came from a man aged 18 to 29 in good health.

The chain has TRBV10-3 and TRBJ2-1; 15 bases agree with TRBD2. J lost 6 bases, V lost 6 bases, and 6 bases had no gene match. The CDR3 totals 16 residues. Germline V CDR1 and CDR2: ENHRY, SYGVKD. This CDR3 reads CAISGTSGGLFNEQFF. DNA of the CDR3: TGTGCCATCAGCGGGACTAGCGGGGGGCTTTTCAATGAGCAGTTCTTC.

The V gene is TRBV14, the J gene TRBJ2-3; no clear D gene. CDR1 and CDR2 (germline): SGHDN, FVKESK. V was trimmed by 5 bases and J by 4 bases, leaving 10 bases between them. CDR3 size: 13 residues. The CDR3 DNA is TGTGCCAGCAGCTCCCTTTTGTCAGATACGCAGTATTTT. Protein sequence: CASSSLLSDTQYF.

Points on this clone: This CDR3 is also generated by other DNA sequences in the sample. The chain couples TRBV5-1 to TRBJ2-7, with 8 bases fitting TRBD1. Germline CDR1 reads SGHRS; CDR2 reads YFSETQ. J lost 5 bases, V lost 0 bases, and 4 bases had no gene match. The CDR3 contains 14 residues. DNA for the CDR3: TGCGCCAGCAGCTTGGGGCAGGGGGCCGACGAGCAGTACTTC. Its protein is CASSLGQGADEQYF.

The genes are TRBV7-2 and TRBJ1-6; no firm D call. From germline, CDR1 is SGHTA and CDR2 FQGNSA. V was clipped by 5 bases and J by 9 bases, with 8 bases between them. The CDR3 loop spans 12 amino acids. CDR3 sequence (DNA): TGTGCCAGCAGCAGAGATAGTTCACCCCTCCACTTT. It yields the protein CASSRDSSPLHF.

J is TRBJ2-7 and V is TRBV2; possibly TRBD2 for D (6 bases). The CDR3 is 18 residues long. Germline V gives CDR1 SNHLY, CDR2 FYNNEI. Trimming pared 7 bases from V and 3 bases from J, leaving 28 bases between. This chain's CDR3 is CASTPTGLAGRLLYEQYF. DNA of the CDR3: TGTGCCAGCACCCCGACGGGGCTTGCGGGGCGCCTCCTCTACGAGCAGTACTTC.

This rearrangement joins TRBV28 to TRBJ2-2, with D perhaps given as TRBD1 or TRBD2 (5 bases each). The germline CDR1 and CDR2 sequences are MDHEN and SYDVKM. The CDR3 covers 13 residues. V shed 0 bases and J shed 6 bases, with 5 bases lying between them. DNA of the CDR3: TGTGCCAGCAGTTTATGGGGGGCCGGGGAGCTGTTTTTT. As protein: CASSLWGAGELFF.

This clone was seen only once. The chain links TRBV10-3 to TRBJ2-1; 12 bases are shared with TRBD2. The ends lost 6 bases at V and 7 bases at J; junction bases unmatched: 7. The CDR3 covers 15 residues. Per germline, CDR1 ENHRY and CDR2 SYGVKD. CDR3 sequence reads: CAIRPGLAGLNEQFF. CDR3 nucleotide sequence: TGTGCCATCAGGCCGGGACTAGCGGGTTTGAATGAGCAGTTCTTC.

Only one count was recorded for this clone. CDR3 sequence (DNA): TGTGCCATCGCGGGCGGGGACAGCCATCAGCCCCAGCATTTT. This encodes CAIAGGDSHQPQHF. The rearrangement links TRBV10-3 to TRBJ1-5; 7 nucleotides match TRBD1. With V trimmed by 8 bases and J by 5 bases, 9 bases remained unmatched. CDR1 and CDR2 from the germline V gene are ENHRY and SYGVKD. The CDR3 sequence is 14 residues long.

The CDR3 protein is CSGSGEAFF. CDR3 bases: TGCAGCGGCTCTGGGGAAGCTTTCTTT. The chain links TRBV29-1 to TRBJ1-1; D unclear. The CDR3 has 9 residues. Germline CDR1 and CDR2: SQVTM and ANQGSEA. V was pared by 7 bases and J by 8 bases, with 8 bases between.

V gene TRBV30 combines with J gene TRBJ1-1, with D possibly being TRBD1 (6 bases). CDR1 GTSNPN and CDR2 SVGIG come from the germline V gene (reference sequence). The CDR3 spans 15 residues. The ends were cut back, 0 bases at V and 0 bases at J, with 11 bases in the middle. CDR3 sequence reads: CAWSVGQRMNTEAFF. In nucleotides, the CDR3 is TGTGCCTGGAGTGTCGGACAGAGGATGAACACTGAAGCTTTCTTT.

This chain joins TRBV2 and TRBJ2-2; the D call may be TRBD1 or TRBD2 (5 bases each). The germline V gene encodes CDR1 SNHLY and CDR2 FYNNEI. Deletions cut 8 bases from V and 6 bases from J, with 16 bases between. This CDR3 has 14 residues. CDR3 nucleotide sequence: TGTGCCAGCTCGGGACCCGGCGGGCCCGGGGAGCTGTTTTTT. This sequence encodes CASSGPGGPGELFF.

The chain joins TRBV7-2 to TRBJ1-2; D is unclear. The CDR3 is 15 residues long. Germline loops: CDR1 SGHTA, CDR2 FQGNSA. V lost 5 bases to trimming and J lost 1 base, with 14 bases between them. DNA of the CDR3: TGTGCCAGCAGCCTAGGGTTTGGGAATAACTATGGCTACACCTTC. This encodes CASSLGFGNNYGYTF.